The rows below give T cell receptor beta chains drawn from one sample of a study of T cell repertoires in cytomegalovirus infection. MiXCR was run by TCRdb on the reads, yielding one entry per CDR3 protein. The top ten clones hold less than 50% of a sample with 270,000 or so distinct CDR3 sequences, approximately 15% of them seen once. The sample comprised CD8+ T cells from PBMCs. Every receptor here comes from a human donor in good health (CMV status not recorded). Some clones in this sample may be carry-over from other donors' samples. CDR3s include the opening cysteine and the closing phenylalanine or tryptophan. D genes are given only for firm matches. Not every row has a clone size; where given, it reads once, few, many or a size class.

V	J	D	size	CDR3	DNA
TRBV7-2	TRBJ1-2	NA	many	CASSLDAVEGPSIYGYTF	TGTGCCAGCAGCTTAGATGCCGTAGAGGGGCCCTCTATCTATGGCTACACCTTC
TRBV7-9	TRBJ2-2	TRBD1	few	CASSVQDRGSFTGELFF	TGTGCCAGCAGCGTCCAGGACAGGGGGTCATTTACCGGGGAGCTGTTTTTT
TRBV6-5	TRBJ1-6	NA	many	CASSYDGNSYNSPLHF	TGTGCCAGCAGTTACGACGGAAACTCCTATAATTCACCCCTCCACTTT
TRBV7-2	TRBJ2-4	NA	NA	CASSLGWGGQTKNIQYF	TGTGCCAGCAGCTTAGGGTGGGGGGGCCAAACCAAAAACATTCAGTACTTC
TRBV12-3/TRBV12-4	TRBJ1-1	NA	many	CASSLILHSWNAFF	TGTGCCAGCAGTTTAATCCTGCATTCTTGGAACGCTTTCTTT
TRBV14	TRBJ2-7	NA	NA	CASKPEVNAREQYF	TGTGCCAGCAAACCCGAGGTTAATGCCCGCGAGCAGTACTTC
TRBV6-2/TRBV6-3	TRBJ2-7	TRBD1	few	CASSRGTEIYEQYF	TGTGCCAGCAGCAGGGGGACAGAGATCTACGAGCAGTACTTC
TRBV20-1	TRBJ2-1	NA	few	CSATVSRVQFF	TGCAGTGCTACGGTCTCGAGGGTGCAGTTCTTC
TRBV24-1	TRBJ2-3	TRBD2	NA	CATSDSSGGAIDTQYF	TGTGCCACCAGTGACTCAAGCGGGGGGGCCATAGATACGCAGTATTTT
TRBV7-2	TRBJ1-2	TRBD1	many	CASSSVDRMIYGYTF	TGTGCCAGCAGCTCCGTGGACAGGATGATTTATGGCTACACCTTC
TRBV12-3/TRBV12-4	TRBJ2-5	TRBD2	many	CASSQGLAETQYF	TGTGCCAGCAGTCAAGGACTAGCTGAGACCCAGTACTTC
TRBV19	TRBJ1-2	TRBD1	few	CASSTDSSPDRLGNFYGYTF	TGTGCCAGTAGTACCGACAGCTCCCCGGACAGGCTTGGGAACTTCTATGGCTACACCTTC
TRBV11-2	TRBJ2-5	NA	few	CASSSTGETQYF	TGTGCCAGCAGCTCGACCGGGGAGACCCAGTACTTC
TRBV5-1	TRBJ2-2	NA	few	CASSGDGPNTGELFF	TGCGCCAGCAGCGGGGACGGACCGAACACCGGGGAGCTGTTTTTT
TRBV7-7	TRBJ2-7	NA	many	CASSPGTVSYEQYF	TGTGCTAGCAGCCCGGGGACTGTCTCCTACGAGCAGTACTTC
TRBV6-1	TRBJ1-1	NA	NA	CASSGRSAHTEAFF	TGTGCCAGCAGTGGTCGTTCAGCTCACACTGAAGCTTTCTTT
TRBV5-6	TRBJ2-1	TRBD2	NA	CASNYSSGGPGEQFF	TGTGCCAGCAACTACTCTAGCGGGGGCCCGGGGGAGCAGTTCTTC
TRBV4-1	TRBJ2-1	NA	NA	CASSQDATRQGEQFF	TGCGCCAGCAGCCAAGACGCCACAAGGCAGGGTGAGCAGTTCTTC
TRBV12-3/TRBV12-4	TRBJ2-5	NA	NA	CASSLGGASQETQYF	TGTGCCAGCAGTTTAGGGGGGGCCTCGCAAGAGACCCAGTACTTC
TRBV7-8	TRBJ2-5	TRBD2	many	CASSFGGETSRGTQYF	TGTGCCAGCAGCTTTGGGGGGGAGACGTCAAGAGGGACCCAGTACTTC
TRBV12-3/TRBV12-4	TRBJ1-1	NA	few	CASNDRQRPTEAFF	TGTGCCAGCAACGACCGACAGCGGCCCACTGAAGCTTTCTTT
TRBV4-2	TRBJ1-1	NA	NA	CASSQVMLDSGEAFF	TGTGCCAGCAGCCAAGTAATGTTGGACAGCGGTGAAGCTTTCTTT
TRBV20-1	TRBJ2-3	TRBD2	NA	CSASRGGAADTQYF	TGCAGTGCTAGTCGCGGGGGGGCCGCAGATACGCAGTATTTT
TRBV28	TRBJ2-7	NA	few	CASSSWDWQYRQYF	TGTGCCAGCAGTTCCTGGGACTGGCAATATCGGCAGTACTTC
TRBV4-1	TRBJ1-6	TRBD1	few	CASSQGTGRGYSPLHF	TGCGCCAGCAGCCAAGGGACAGGGAGAGGTTATTCACCCCTCCACTTT
TRBV6-2/TRBV6-3	TRBJ2-2	NA	few	CASSYSAGAGTGELFF	TGTGCCAGCAGTTACTCGGCGGGGGCGGGCACCGGGGAGCTGTTTTTT
TRBV6-5	TRBJ2-2	NA	NA	CASSYFGGTGELFF	TGTGCCAGCAGTTACTTCGGGGGCACCGGGGAGCTGTTTTTT
TRBV7-6	TRBJ1-1	NA	many	CASSLIIGNTEAFF	TGTGCCAGCAGCTTAATTATAGGGAACACTGAAGCTTTCTTT
TRBV6-6	TRBJ1-1	NA	NA	CASSYEAGASTEAFF	TGTGCCAGCAGTTACGAGGCAGGGGCGTCCACTGAAGCTTTCTTT
TRBV6-8	TRBJ1-1	NA	many	CASSYRADTEAFF	TGTGCCAGCAGTTACCGCGCAGACACTGAAGCTTTCTTT
TRBV20-1	TRBJ2-7	TRBD1	NA	CSAPTGIGEQYF	TGCAGTGCCCCGACAGGGATCGGCGAGCAGTACTTC
TRBV5-6	TRBJ2-3	NA	NA	CASSLEYGGLTDTQYF	TGTGCCAGCAGCTTGGAATACGGGGGCCTCACAGATACGCAGTATTTT
TRBV7-9	TRBJ1-4	NA	NA	CASSTGTASREKLFF	TGTGCCAGCAGCACTGGGACGGCCTCTAGGGAAAAACTGTTTTTT
TRBV4-1	TRBJ2-1	TRBD1	many	CASSQEMTGGKAEQFF	TGCGCCAGCAGCCAAGAAATGACAGGGGGCAAGGCTGAGCAGTTCTTC
TRBV2	TRBJ2-3	TRBD2	NA	CASSEGAGGSTDTQYF	TGTGCCAGCAGCGAAGGAGCGGGGGGTAGCACAGATACGCAGTATTTT
TRBV7-8	TRBJ2-7	NA	few	CASSLAPHDYEQYF	TGTGCCAGCAGCTTAGCGCCCCATGACTACGAGCAGTACTTC
TRBV5-1	TRBJ2-1	NA	few	CASSLGPGYEANEQFF	TGCGCCAGCAGCTTGGGCCCGGGGTACGAGGCGAATGAGCAGTTCTTC
TRBV20-1	TRBJ1-4	TRBD1	few	CSGGTERNEKLFF	TGCAGTGGTGGGACAGAACGTAATGAAAAACTGTTTTTT
TRBV2	TRBJ1-4	NA	few	CASRRGQANEKLFF	TGTGCCAGCAGGAGAGGGCAGGCTAATGAAAAACTGTTTTTT
TRBV7-9	TRBJ2-3	TRBD1	NA	CASSRTGRTDTQYF	TGTGCCAGCAGCCGGACAGGCCGGACAGATACGCAGTATTTT
TRBV7-3	TRBJ2-1	NA	many	CASSPSGGLNEQFF	TGTGCCAGCAGCCCATCCGGGGGACTCAATGAGCAGTTCTTC
TRBV7-9	TRBJ1-1	NA	NA	CASSLLLGTLTEAFF	TGTGCCAGCAGCTTACTCTTAGGAACCCTCACTGAAGCTTTCTTT
TRBV7-9	TRBJ2-7	NA	many	CASSSGVDEQYF	TGTGCCAGCAGCTCCGGGGTCGACGAGCAGTACTTC
TRBV7-8	TRBJ2-7	TRBD1	many	CASSLGQGGGEQYF	TGTGCCAGCAGCTTAGGACAGGGGGGGGGCGAGCAGTACTTC
TRBV14	TRBJ1-1	NA	NA	CASSRGPSTEAFF	TGTGCCAGCAGCCGGGGACCATCGACTGAAGCTTTCTTT
TRBV4-1	TRBJ1-1	NA	NA	CASSQTRVGTEAFF	TGCGCCAGCAGCCAGACACGGGTTGGGACTGAAGCTTTCTTT
TRBV6-5	TRBJ1-5	TRBD1	NA	CASNRGRGPGQPQHF	TGTGCCAGCAATAGGGGTAGGGGGCCTGGTCAGCCCCAGCATTTT
TRBV6-2/TRBV6-3	TRBJ2-1	NA	many	CASSYSIEEQFF	TGTGCCAGCAGTTACTCTATCGAGGAGCAGTTCTTC